The rows below give T cell receptor beta chains drawn from one sample of a study of T cell changes during pregnancy in multiple sclerosis. TCRdb's copy holds only in-frame clones and misses some; the assay was immunoSEQ multiplex PCR. The sample includes about 23,000 clones, about 89% of them seen just once. This specimen consisted of CD8+ T cells from peripheral blood mononuclear cells, obtained in the first trimester of pregnancy. The receptors come from a female donor with multiple sclerosis, enrolled in a pregnancy study. Each CDR3 is given with its conserved first and last residue. Expanded clones get a size class; other rows say once, few or many, or leave the size out.

>TRBV7-2|-|TRBJ1-2
CASRPAGTGGSGGYTF
>TRBV4-2|-|TRBJ2-7
CASSQDEGDNSYEQYF
>TRBV9|-|TRBJ2-1
CASSVGDRASEQFF
>TRBV7-9|-|TRBJ2-5
CASSLVAGKETQYF
>TRBV7-9|-|TRBJ2-7
CASSPIGLSYEQYF
>TRBV7-2|-|TRBJ2-1
CASSPATGFHEQFF
>TRBV4-1|-|TRBJ1-4
CASSQEGGSTNEKLFF
>TRBV7-9|-|TRBJ2-1
CASWREGNEQFF
>TRBV7-9|-|TRBJ2-5
CASSLGGVGAFYF
>TRBV7-9|-|TRBJ2-7
CASSHENSYEQYF
>TRBV7-9|-|TRBJ2-1
CASSSGLAGSSYNEQFF
>TRBV7-9|-|TRBJ1-2
CASSFPLNYGYTF
>TRBV7-2|-|TRBJ2-7
CASSATGSYEQYF
>TRBV5-6|-|TRBJ1-2
CASSLTGGSIYGYTF
>TRBV13|few|TRBJ2-2
CASSYGQGRNTGELFF
>TRBV13|once|TRBJ1-2
CASSLRGLSPRGINGYTF
>TRBV6-5|-|TRBJ2-1
CASSSTGTGFEQFF
>TRBV7-6|-|TRBJ2-2
CATSLGTAGELFF
>TRBV4-2|-|TRBJ1-1
CASSLDHTNTEAFF
>TRBV5-4|-|TRBJ2-1
CASSFLGGHNEQFF
>TRBV9|once|TRBJ2-7
CASNGGLGSYEQYF
>TRBV6-1|large|TRBJ1-1
CASSQGYRTEAFF
>TRBV4-3|-|TRBJ2-7
CASSQGTAPPYEQYF
>TRBV19|-|TRBJ2-5
CASSAREGETQYF
>TRBV27|-|TRBJ1-5
CASSLRQNQPQHF
>TRBV7-9|-|TRBJ1-1
CASSLAWSEAFF
>TRBV7-9|few|TRBJ2-1
CASSQSRLAGDPSEQFF
>TRBV6-5|-|TRBJ1-2
CASSVASGAGGYTF
>TRBV7-9|-|TRBJ2-5
CASSSLAGGIQETQYF
>TRBV15|-|TRBJ2-1
CATSIGLAEGNEQFF
>TRBV29-1|-|TRBJ2-7
CSVEDPGQGYEQYF
>TRBV9|-|TRBJ2-5
CASSKTTGTRAPLDGTQYF
>TRBV2|-|TRBJ2-7
CASKTSDSYEQYF
>TRBV19|few|TRBJ2-2
CASRGLAGETGELFF
>TRBV7-9|-|TRBJ2-7
CASWGGTTPYEQYF
>TRBV23-1|-|TRBJ2-1
CASSQRILEIREQFF
>TRBV6-1|-|TRBJ1-2
CASSETHGYTF
>TRBV29-1|once|TRBJ2-7
CSVRDSYEQYF
>TRBV27|-|TRBJ2-7
CASSLSGGRKYEQYF
>TRBV28|-|TRBJ2-1
CASSTRTSGAHYNEQFF
>TRBV4-3|few|TRBJ2-3
CASSQDWGQGADTQYF
>TRBV5-5|few|TRBJ1-1
CASSLAWRAGNTEAFF
>TRBV15|-|TRBJ2-7
CATSGTGTSGMITYEQYF
>TRBV7-9|-|TRBJ2-2
CASIGVWSTGELFF
>TRBV29-1|medium-sized|TRBJ2-7
CSVATSGALLEQYF